Sequencing of this T cell receptor beta chain was carried out in a study of blood T cell repertoires in COVID-19 (TCRdb year 2020). General notes on the study: The collaborator samples originated in the United States, Italy and Spain and spanned the acute and convalescent phases of COVID-19. The prospective study material was composed of cDNA or gDNA derived from T cells, B-cell-depleted T cells, or PBMCs. The dataset comprised deeply sampled blood TCRbeta repertoires from subjects exposed to, actively infected with, or recovered from COVID-19. The repertoires were released in a freely available public database meant as a resource for research on the immune response to SARS-CoV-2. Samples came from the ongoing ImmuneRACE study (first 160 participants) plus 1,254 subjects from 6 global collaborators. Sample metadata almost always included a de-identified subject ID, COVID-19 status, age in years and sex. Where available, HLA class I and class II types were obtained from metadata supplied by the sample provider rather than from assay-based typing.

Each collaborating institution followed its own protocols to collect whole blood in K2EDTA tubes. Collaborator samples were shipped for TCRbeta analysis as frozen whole blood, isolated PBMCs, or DNA extracted from either sample type. Concerning this clone itself: The antigen this receptor binds is unknown. There are no base qualities to consult, and no much larger clone falls within one base.

The paper's findings and limits, for the study overall: Clinical and demographic metadata were provided uncurated, with the amount varying by source and participant.

V drops 6 bases and J drops 8 bases, leaving 22 bases in between. Per the germline V gene, KGHSH is the CDR1 and LQKENI is the CDR2. Its CDR3 holds 15 amino acids, cysteine through phenylalanine. Only the CDR3 DNA is retained, 45 bases long and in frame from the first base. TCRbeta CDR3 regions were amplified from genomic DNA using the immunoSEQ Assay, a bias-controlled multiplex PCR. For the original study's pipeline: Nucleated cell counts per sample were estimated from amplification of reference gene primers within the assay. To quantify the absolute abundance of each unique TCRbeta CDR3 rearrangement, sequence reads were collapsed and filtered. Productive Simpson clonality was computed per sample as the square root of Simpson's diversity index over productive rearrangements. The source is immuneACCESS, and TCRdb retained only in-frame sequences with V and J called. Part of the clones is not carried over; for the studies checked, unresolved V genes explain less than half of this, and the remainder is unexplained. The DNA was the basis for D and trimming; V, J and clone size are from that table. The sample table contains under 130,000 clones; only one count was recorded for 70% to 90% of them. Of the sample, approximately 3% is held by the ten largest clones.

Sequencing was done on a sample of peripheral blood. The rearranged chain carries TRBV18 and TRBJ1-1, and the D gene may be TRBD1, 5 bases matching. The sequence came from a man in his fifties or sixties in a cohort sampled during active COVID-19. The nucleotide sequence is TGTGCCAGCTCCCGAAACTCTCAGGGTTCTGTCGAAGCTTTCTTT. This encodes CASSRNSQGSVEAFF.